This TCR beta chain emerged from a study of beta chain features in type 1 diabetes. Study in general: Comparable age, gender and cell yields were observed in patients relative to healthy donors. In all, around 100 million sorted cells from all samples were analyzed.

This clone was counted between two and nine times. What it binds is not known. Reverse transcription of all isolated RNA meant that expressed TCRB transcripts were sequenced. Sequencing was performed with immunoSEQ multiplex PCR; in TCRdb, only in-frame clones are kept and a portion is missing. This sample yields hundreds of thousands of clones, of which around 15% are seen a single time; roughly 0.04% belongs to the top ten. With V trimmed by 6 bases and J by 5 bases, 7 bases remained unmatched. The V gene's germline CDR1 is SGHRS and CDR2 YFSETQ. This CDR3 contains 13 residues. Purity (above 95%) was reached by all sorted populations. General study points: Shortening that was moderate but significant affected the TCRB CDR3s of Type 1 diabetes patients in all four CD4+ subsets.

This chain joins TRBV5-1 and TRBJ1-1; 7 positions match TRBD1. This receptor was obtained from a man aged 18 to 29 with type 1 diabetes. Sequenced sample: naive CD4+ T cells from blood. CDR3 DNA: TGCGCCAGCACTGCCAGGGGGAGTACTGAAGCTTTCTTT. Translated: CASTARGSTEAFF. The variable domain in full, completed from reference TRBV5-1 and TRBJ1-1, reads KAGVTQTPRYLIKTRGQQVTLSCSPISGHRSVSWYQQTPGQGLQFLFEYFSETQRNKGNFPGRFSGRQFSNSRSEMNVSTLELGDSALYLCASTARGSTEAFFGQGTRLTVV.